One T cell receptor (beta chain) is described in this entry. The antigen is undetermined. Naive CD8 isolation took CD45RO-negative cells positively selected for CCR7 and excluded terminally differentiated effector memory CD45RA+ cells. This entry is derived from a study of shared clonotypes between healthy human individuals. Study-wide results and caveats: Donor scarcity curtailed the genetic and exposure-history diversity represented herein. In contrast to clonotypes shared by all four donors, non-shared clonotypes had lower generation probabilities.

At a deep level, the assay was run. Data came from immunoSEQ multiplex PCR; TCRdb stores just in-frame clones and leaves some out. Here the sample spans about 680,000 clones, 92% being singletons. Trimming cost V 3 bases and J 3 bases, with 15 bases left between them. Germline V gene lookup returns CDR1 WSHSY and CDR2 SAAADI. The CDR3 has 15 amino acids. This sequence was found in a man aged 25-40 years in good health. Source material: naive CD8+ T cells sorted from blood. The chain has TRBV10-2 and TRBJ2-7; perhaps TRBD1 as D (6 bases). The CDR3 here is CASSDLDSLYYEQYF. For the CDR3, the DNA is TGCGCCAGCAGTGACCTGGACAGCCTCTACTACGAGCAGTACTTC.